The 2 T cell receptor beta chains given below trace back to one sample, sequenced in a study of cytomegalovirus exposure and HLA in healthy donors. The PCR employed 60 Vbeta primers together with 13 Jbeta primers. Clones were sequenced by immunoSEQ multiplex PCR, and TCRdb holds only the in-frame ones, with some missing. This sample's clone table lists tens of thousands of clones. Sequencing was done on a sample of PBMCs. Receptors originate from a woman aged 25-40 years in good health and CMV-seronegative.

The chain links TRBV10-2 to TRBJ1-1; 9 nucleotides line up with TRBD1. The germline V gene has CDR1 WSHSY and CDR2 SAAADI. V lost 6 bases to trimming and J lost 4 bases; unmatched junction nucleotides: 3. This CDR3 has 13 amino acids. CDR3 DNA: TGCGCCAGCAGGGGGGACAGGGTCACTGAAGCTTTCTTT. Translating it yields CASRGDRVTEAFF.

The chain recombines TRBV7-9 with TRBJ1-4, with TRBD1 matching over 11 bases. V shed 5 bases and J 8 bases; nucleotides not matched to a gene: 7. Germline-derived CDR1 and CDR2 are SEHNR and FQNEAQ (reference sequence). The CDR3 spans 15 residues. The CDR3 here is CASSPGQGEGEKLFF. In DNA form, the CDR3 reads TGTGCCAGCAGCCCGGGACAGGGGGAAGGGGAAAAACTGTTTTTT.